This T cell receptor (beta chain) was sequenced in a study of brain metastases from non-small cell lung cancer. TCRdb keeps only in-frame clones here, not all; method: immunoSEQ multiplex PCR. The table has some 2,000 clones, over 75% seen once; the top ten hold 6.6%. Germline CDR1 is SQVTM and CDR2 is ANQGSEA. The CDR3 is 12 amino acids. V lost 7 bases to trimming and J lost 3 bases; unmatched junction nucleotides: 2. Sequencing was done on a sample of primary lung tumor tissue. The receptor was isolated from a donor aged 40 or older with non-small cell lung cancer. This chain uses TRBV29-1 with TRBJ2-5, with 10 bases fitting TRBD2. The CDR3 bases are TGCAGCGGTCTAGCGGGAGAAGAGACCCAGTACTTC. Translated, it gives CSGLAGEETQYF.